This T cell receptor beta chain is from a study of read filtering for tumor transcriptome and immune sequencing. Study-level information: Roughly 8 patients were R-ISS I, 16 were R-ISS II, more than five were R-ISS III. Per sample, TCR-region reads ranged about 4.05 to 10.27 million by IR-seq, roughly 75 to 1273 by RNA-seq. Study-wide results and limits: Without single-read clonotypes, shared clonotype proportions correlated more between IR-seq and RNA-seq.

A note on this clonotype: Its matching antigen is unknown.

This library used around 0.4 ug RNA and molecular barcoded adaptors spanning alpha/delta and beta/gamma chains. MiXCR was run by TCRdb on the reads, yielding one entry per CDR3 protein. Altogether more than 100,000 distinct CDR3 sequences are present, less than 15% being singletons, with the ten largest covering 7.5% to 9.5%. Specimen: a population of CD138-negative cells sorted from bone marrow. This sequence originates from a donor aged 40 or over with multiple myeloma.

CDR3 region: CSATRGGTRAVEQYF. The DNA for the CDR3 is TGCAGTGCTACCCGAGGGGGGACTAGGGCGGTCGAGCAGTACTTC. V usage is TRBV20-1 and J usage is TRBJ2-7; TRBD2 agrees at 8 bases. V was clipped by 4 bases and J by 6 bases; unmatched bases: 14. CDR1 DFQATT and CDR2 SNEGSKA come from the germline V gene (reference sequence). The CDR3 length is 15 residues.